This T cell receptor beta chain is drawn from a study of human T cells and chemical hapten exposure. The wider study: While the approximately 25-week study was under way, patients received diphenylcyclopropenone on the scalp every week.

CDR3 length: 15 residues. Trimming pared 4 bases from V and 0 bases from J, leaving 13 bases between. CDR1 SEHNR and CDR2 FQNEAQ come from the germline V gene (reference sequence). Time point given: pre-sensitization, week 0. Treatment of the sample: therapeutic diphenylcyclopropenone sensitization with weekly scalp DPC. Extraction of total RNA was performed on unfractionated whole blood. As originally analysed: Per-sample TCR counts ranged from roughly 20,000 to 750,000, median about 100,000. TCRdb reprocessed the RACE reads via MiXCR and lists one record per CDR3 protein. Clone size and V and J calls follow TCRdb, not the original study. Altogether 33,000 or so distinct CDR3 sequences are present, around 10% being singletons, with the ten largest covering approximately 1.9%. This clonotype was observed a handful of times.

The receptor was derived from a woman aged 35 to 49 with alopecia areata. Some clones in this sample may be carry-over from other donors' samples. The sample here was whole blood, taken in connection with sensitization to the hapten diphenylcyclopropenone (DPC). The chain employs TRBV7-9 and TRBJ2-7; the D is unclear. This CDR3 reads CASSSLLGSSYEQYF. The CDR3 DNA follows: TGTGCCAGCAGCTCGTTATTGGGCAGCTCCTACGAGCAGTACTTC.